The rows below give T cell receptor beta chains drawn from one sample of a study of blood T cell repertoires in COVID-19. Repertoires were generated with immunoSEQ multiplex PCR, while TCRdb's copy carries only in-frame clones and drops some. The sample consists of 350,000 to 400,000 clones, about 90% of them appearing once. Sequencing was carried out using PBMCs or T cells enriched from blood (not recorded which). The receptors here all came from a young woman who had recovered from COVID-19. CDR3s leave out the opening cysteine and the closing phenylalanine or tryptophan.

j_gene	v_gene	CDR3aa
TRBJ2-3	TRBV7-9	ASSLLKREADTQY
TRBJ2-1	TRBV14	ASSPLAPGGVEQF
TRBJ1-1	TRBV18	ASSGPLQGNTEAF
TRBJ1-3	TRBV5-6	ASSFGVSGNTIY
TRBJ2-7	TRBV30	AWSGLAGGTYEQY
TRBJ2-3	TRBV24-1	ATSDQAVTDTQY
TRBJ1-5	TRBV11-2	ASSLGGGGNQPQH
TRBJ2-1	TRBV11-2	ASSLAGLAGGVNEQF
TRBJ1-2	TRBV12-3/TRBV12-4	ASRRDRGHGYT
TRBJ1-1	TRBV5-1	ASSPGELNTEAF
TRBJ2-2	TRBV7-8	ASSLGLGSTGELF
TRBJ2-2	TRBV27	ASSALSNTGELF
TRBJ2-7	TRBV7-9	ASSPATGALGGEQY
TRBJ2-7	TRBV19	ASSNPRGEQY
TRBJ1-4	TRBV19	ASSMIQGALGEKLF